This T cell receptor (beta chain) was found in a study of blood T cell repertoires in COVID-19 (dated by TCRdb to 2020 to 2022). In terms of the full investigation: The collaborator samples originated in the United States, Italy and Spain and spanned the acute and convalescent phases of COVID-19. The material from the prospective study consisted of cDNA or gDNA derived from T cells, B-cell-depleted T cells, or PBMCs. Deeply sampled blood TCRbeta repertoires from subjects exposed to, actively infected with, or recovered from COVID-19 were included in the dataset. A freely available public database, intended as a resource for researchers studying the immune response to SARS-CoV-2, is where the repertoires were released. The samples were drawn from the first 160 participants of the ongoing ImmuneRACE study and from 1,254 subjects provided by 6 global collaborators. Sample metadata almost always included a de-identified subject ID, COVID-19 status, age in years and sex. Where available, HLA class I and class II types were obtained from metadata supplied by the sample provider rather than from assay-based typing.

With regard to this clone: The specificity of this receptor is unknown. Qualities for individual bases were not recorded, and no much larger clone is one base off.

Whole blood was collected in K2EDTA tubes by collaborating institutions according to the institutions' own protocols. Collaborator samples were shipped for TCRbeta analysis as frozen whole blood, isolated PBMCs, or DNA extracted from either sample type. Compared with germline, V lacks 7 bases and J lacks 2 bases; bases without a gene match: 6. In the germline V gene, CDR1 corresponds to SNHLY and CDR2 to FYNNEI. Inclusive of the bounding cysteine and phenylalanine, the CDR3 is 14 residues long. Kept here is only the CDR3 DNA, which spans 42 bases and is read in frame from base 1. The immunoSEQ Assay, a bias-controlled multiplex PCR, was used to amplify TCRbeta CDR3 regions from genomic DNA. Regarding the original processing steps: The number of nucleated cells in each sample was estimated by amplification of reference gene primers within the assay. To quantify the absolute abundance of each unique TCRbeta CDR3 rearrangement, sequence reads were collapsed and filtered. For each sample, productive Simpson clonality was calculated by taking the square root of Simpson's diversity index across productive rearrangements. TCRdb obtained this table from immuneACCESS and retained in-frame rearrangements with V and J assigned. These tables miss some clones; where compared with another copy, unresolved V genes account for less than half of the shortfall, and the remainder is unexplained. The V and J calls and clone size come from that table; D and trimming were worked out from the DNA. The sample table records a few hundred thousand clones; approximately 86% of these occur just once. The ten biggest clones cover less than 4% of the sample.

The paper's findings and limits, for the study overall: Clinical and demographic metadata were provided uncurated, with the amount varying by source and participant.

Sample: peripheral blood. The chain is assembled from TRBV2 and TRBJ2-3; TRBD1 lines up with 7 middle nucleotides. The clonotype was recovered from a woman aged 18-29 years with acute or convalescent COVID-19. Here the CDR3 is given as CASTEGALTDTQYF. The DNA sequence is TGTGCCAGCACCGAGGGGGCCCTCACAGATACGCAGTATTTT.